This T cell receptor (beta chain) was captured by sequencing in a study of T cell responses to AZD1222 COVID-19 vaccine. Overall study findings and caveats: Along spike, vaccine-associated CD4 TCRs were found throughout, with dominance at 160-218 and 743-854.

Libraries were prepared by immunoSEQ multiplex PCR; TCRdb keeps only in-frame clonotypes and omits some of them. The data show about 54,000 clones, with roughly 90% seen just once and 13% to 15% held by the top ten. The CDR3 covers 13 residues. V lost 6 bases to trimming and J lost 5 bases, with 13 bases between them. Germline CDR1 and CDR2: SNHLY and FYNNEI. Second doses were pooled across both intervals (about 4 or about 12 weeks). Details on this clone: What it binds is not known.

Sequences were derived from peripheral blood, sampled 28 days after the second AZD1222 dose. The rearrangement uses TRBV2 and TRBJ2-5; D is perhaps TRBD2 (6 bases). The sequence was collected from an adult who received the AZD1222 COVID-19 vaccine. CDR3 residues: CASRVAEGETQYF. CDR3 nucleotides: TGTGCCAGCAGAGTAGCGGAGGGGGAGACCCAGTACTTC.